This T cell receptor (beta chain) was found in a study of T cells after somatic rescue of genetic block. V dropped 0 bases and J dropped 7; count of bases not matched to a gene: 2. This CDR3 spans 14 amino acids. Germline values: CDR1 LNHDA, CDR2 SQIVND (reference sequence). Data came from immunoSEQ multiplex PCR; TCRdb stores just in-frame clones and leaves some out. In the table there are 45,000 to 70,000 clones, around 96% of which are singletons. This sequence joins TRBV19 and TRBJ2-4, with TRBD1 identical over 8 bases. The TCR was taken from a child younger than two. Sequencing input: peripheral blood mononuclear cells (PBMCs). The CDR3 reads CASSIERTGNIQYF. CDR3 DNA: TGTGCCAGTAGTATAGAAAGGACAGGGAACATTCAGTACTTC.